This T cell receptor beta chain was sequenced during a study of regulatory T cells in long-lasting Graves disease (dated by TCRdb to the early 2020s). Regarding the research as a whole: Newly diagnosed Graves' disease patients had taken antithyroid drugs for less than 3 months. Peripheral blood TCR sequencing and RNA sequencing compared persistent Graves' disease patients with newly diagnosed Graves' disease patients. The study was conducted in China and was registered as a clinical trial. TCR sequencing covered about 13 persistent and 20 newly diagnosed Graves' disease patients, 33 samples in total.

In the paper's terms, the time point label means: newly diagnosed GD, antithyroid drugs for less than 3 months. For both TCR sequencing and RNA sequencing, RNA was extracted from PBMCs in TRIzol. Graves' disease was diagnosed according to American Thyroid Association guidelines. Patients were recruited from an endocrinology department in Xi'an, China. Each patient gave about 8.1 milliliters of peripheral blood, collected in an EDTA anticoagulant tube. Ficoll Paque Plus density gradient separation was used to isolate PBMCs, and no further T cell sorting was done. An Agilent 2100 Bioanalyzer and agarose gel were used to check RNA quality, while a NanoDrop 2000 measured RNA concentration. Overall study outcomes, separate from this receptor: Lower TCR Shannon entropy and fewer highly expanded clones were observed in persistent Graves' disease patients than in newly diagnosed patients, which suggested clonal expansion. TRBV28, TRBJ1-2 and TRBJ2-5 were preferentially used in persistent disease, while TRBV20-1 and TRBJ2-1 were favored in newly diagnosed disease. Sequencing and analysis were limited to the TCR beta chain. A larger number of public clonotypes was shared among persistent patients (approximately 3,000) than among newly diagnosed patients (around 890). Peripheral blood alone was examined, since thyroid tissue, which constituted the primary lesion, could not be accessed. As a limitation, the authors acknowledged that the small sample size may reduce accuracy.

V trim: 5 bases; J trim: 7 bases; unmatched bases: 10. The CDR3 runs 15 amino acids, cysteine and phenylalanine included. Of all the DNA, just the CDR3 is kept, 45 bases in frame from base 1. In the germline V gene, CDR1 corresponds to SGHTA and CDR2 to FQGTGA. Libraries were prepared through multiplex PCR. Data came from an Illumina HiSeq 4000. To build TCR beta libraries, CDR3 regions were amplified by Arm-PCR using iRepertoire HTBI primers. Before sequencing, the PCR products underwent gel purification. The original methods were these. Gene usage analysis of CDR3 amino acid clonotypes relied on the roughly 64 TRBV and over 13 TRBJ segments identified across samples. COPE and FqMerger were used to merge the filtered high-quality paired reads into contigs. BLAST was used to align contigs to IMGT TRBV, TRBD and TRBJ reference genes, with CDR3 defined following IMGT. Any clonotype with a frequency above 0.1% was classified as a highly expanded clone. Repertoire diversity was measured by Shannon entropy, and V-J evenness by the Gini coefficient. A clonotype was considered public if more than one individual shared it. TCRdb reran the public reads through fastp at Q25 and MiXCR, keeping productive beta chains. Identical CDR3 proteins give one entry, which carries the most common genes and DNA. The V and J calls and clone size come from TCRdb's table, not from the authors' own analysis. The table for this sample lists just over 600,000 distinct CDR3 sequences; roughly 15% of them were counted only once. The top ten clones comprise 15% to 20% of the sample.

This clonotype was seen at least ten times. No cognate antigen has been identified for it. Base qualities are not recorded, but no much larger clone differs from it by a single base. This sample also belongs to another study, concerning T cells in Graves' hyperthyroidism and ophthalmopathy. As the second publication notes: Stable Graves' hyperthyroidism was defined as the absence of progression to ophthalmopathy over 18 months of follow-up. The hyperthyroidism patients were between 18 and 65 years old and newly diagnosed, with a disease duration of less than 2 months. Exclusion was applied to patients with uncontrolled infections, other autoimmune diseases, pregnancy or lactation. Clinical symptoms, serum thyroxine and TRAb, thyroid ultrasound, and orbital computed tomography formed the basis for the diagnoses. For the first round of RT-PCR on the TCR CDR3, the HTBI primer set was used together with the Qiagen OneStep RT-PCR kit. Most expanded thyroid clonotypes (frequency above 0.001) were also found in blood, which suggests that blood repertoires may mirror thyroid immune responses. A model built on a 13 V-J signature distinguished ophthalmopathy from stable hyperthyroidism, reaching roughly 88% sensitivity and 81.08% specificity in cross-validation and 80%/75% in testing. In validation, the model predicted progression to ophthalmopathy with about 71% sensitivity and roughly 72% specificity, a median of 6.5 months before onset. To identify distinguishing TCR V-J signatures, a discovery cohort of 90 to 100 patients was used, comprising some 43 with Graves' ophthalmopathy and some 60 with stable Graves' hyperthyroidism. Whether ophthalmopathy could be predicted prospectively was tested in an independent validation cohort made up of fewer than 20 hyperthyroidism patients plus 17 patients who later progressed to ophthalmopathy. The 100 or so discovery patients were divided at random into training and test sets in a 7:3 ratio. In six Graves' hyperthyroidism patients, the study also compared T-cell repertoires from thyroid tissue with T-cell repertoires from blood. After sampling, hyperthyroidism patients received methimazole starting at 30 mg daily, and ophthalmopathy patients received high-dose intravenous methylprednisolone. Libraries were constructed in a second round of multiplex PCR, after which size selection and purification were performed. Sequencing of the libraries was done on an Illumina HiSeq2000 using paired-end 100 bp reads. SOAPnuke was used to process the raw data, removing reads that contained adapters or uncalled bases, had a mean Phred below 15, or lacked an exact match to the constant primer or identifier. High-quality paired reads were merged using COPE v1.2.5, and each unique nucleotide sequence was defined as a clonotype. MiTCR v1.1 was used to align the clonotypes against IMGT TRBV, TRBD and TRBJ reference segments. The analysis included only V-J combinations with a frequency above 0.0001, which together covered 99% to 99.2% of the repertoires. A TCS score was defined as the ratio of F50 (clonal expansion) to E x V (chaos), with BLOSUM62-based TCRdist applied between CDR3 peptides within each V-J. Welch's t-statistics and random forest reduced approximately 520 V-J features to roughly 13, which were used in a naive Bayes classifier (R e1071). No statistical method was used to fix the sample size in advance, and group allocation was not hidden from the investigators. According to the paper, TCR Vbeta CDR3 sequencing was carried out on approximately 140 peripheral blood samples, which came from 40 to 45 ophthalmopathy, around 75 hyperthyroidism and roughly 17 progressor patients.

The sequence links TRBV7-3 to TRBJ2-4; 8 nucleotides in the junction match TRBD1. This TCR was sampled from a woman aged 25 to 45 with Graves disease. Donor details come from another sample of the same person, matched by shared clones. The sample consisted of peripheral blood mononuclear cells (PBMCs), taken at new diagnosis, from a patient treated with antithyroid drugs. CDR3 loop: CASSLFAGQANIQYF. The DNA reads as follows: TGTGCCAGCAGCCTTTTCGCGGGACAGGCGAACATTCAGTACTTC.